The T cell receptor (beta chain) under discussion was sequenced for a study of T cells in localized non-small cell lung cancer. Study conclusions and caveats: Longer survival (overall) was linked to higher T cell density in blood. Investigators sequenced only a single tumor region, leaving heterogeneity possible. Median detection of top 100 tumor clones in adjacent lung was 57 clones. Uninvolved nearby lung showed the greatest T cell clonality, exceeding that found in tumor.

Of note for this clone: No antigen is known for it.

Trimming shortened V by 1 base and J by 3 bases, and 10 bases separated the two germline ends. The CDR3 length is 14 residues. The V gene's germline CDR1 is SGHTA and CDR2 FQGNSA. Profiled with immunoSEQ multiplex PCR; TCRdb holds only in-frame clones, not every one. The sample lists about 23,000 clones; roughly nine tenths were seen once. J is TRBJ2-7 and V is TRBV7-2; perhaps TRBD1 as D (6 bases). The material was peripheral blood, obtained before any cancer treatment. This clonotype originated in a woman aged 40-69 years with stage I lung adenocarcinoma. For the CDR3, the DNA is TGTGCCAGCAGCTTAGAGAGGGGGTACTACGAGCAGTACTTC. It codes for CASSLERGYYEQYF.